Each of the 15 T cell receptor beta chains below was sequenced from the same sample in a study of monozygotic twins with inflammatory bowel disease. Using the 5' RACE reads, TCRdb records one entry per CDR3 protein without DNA. This sample's clone table lists 110,000 to 150,000 distinct CDR3 sequences. Input material: blood. Receptors originate from a human donor with ulcerative colitis or Crohn's disease, or a healthy co-twin of an affected twin (not recorded which).

V usage is TRBV5-1 and J usage is TRBJ2-7. CDR1 SGHRS and CDR2 YFSETQ come from the germline V gene. The CDR3 has 14 amino acids. CDR3: CASSKDRASYEQYF.

The chain uses TRBV29-1 and TRBJ1-5; lacking DNA, the TRBD1 call made by TCRdb goes unchecked. CDR3 length: 13 amino acids. Germline V gene sequence: CDR1 SQVTM, CDR2 ANQGSEA. This CDR3 reads CSVIRGHNQPQHF.

The V call is TRBV5-1, the J call TRBJ2-1. Germline V gene lookup returns CDR1 SGHRS and CDR2 YFSETQ. The CDR3 extends over 13 amino acids. The CDR3 reads CASSLAEGAGQFF. Filled out from reference TRBV5-1 and TRBJ2-1, the complete variable domain reads KAGVTQTPRYLIKTRGQQVTLSCSPISGHRSVSWYQQTPGQGLQFLFEYFSETQRNKGNFPGRFSGRQFSNSRSEMNVSTLELGDSALYLCASSLAEGAGQFFGPGTRLTVL.

This chain connects TRBV24-1 to TRBJ2-1; the D gene TCRdb calls, TRBD1, cannot be checked with no DNA. There are 16 residues in the CDR3. CDR1 and CDR2 from the germline V gene are KGHDR and SFDVKD. The CDR3 loop is CATSDLGQGAHNEQFF.

The chain joins TRBV5-1 to TRBJ2-1. Per the germline V gene, CDR1 is SGHRS and CDR2 is YFSETQ. CDR3 length: 15 residues. This CDR3 reads CASSPSGTTYNEQFF.

J is TRBJ2-7 and V is TRBV6-5. The germline CDR1 and CDR2 sequences are MNHEY and SVGAGI. The length of the CDR3 is 14 residues. This CDR3 is CASRLTDTSYEQYF.

J is TRBJ2-5 and V is TRBV20-1; TCRdb reports TRBD2, a call that lacks DNA to check it against. The CDR3 runs 14 residues. Germline CDR1 DFQATT, CDR2 SNEGSKA (reference sequence). The chain's CDR3 is CSALGLKNQETQYF.

This CDR3 is CASSTTGDEAFF. The V call is TRBV28, the J call TRBJ1-1; lacking DNA, the TRBD1 call made by TCRdb goes unchecked. This CDR3 comprises 12 residues. Germline V gene lookup returns CDR1 MDHEN and CDR2 SYDVKM.

V is TRBV7-9 and J is TRBJ1-3; the D gene TCRdb calls, TRBD1, cannot be checked with no DNA. There are 14 residues in the CDR3. Germline CDR1 reads SEHNR; CDR2 reads FQNEAQ (reference sequence). The CDR3 here is CASSSDREGNTIYF.

V and J are TRBV7-3 and TRBJ2-2; TCRdb gives TRBD1 as the D gene, but with no DNA this cannot be confirmed. CDR3 length: 16 amino acids. Germline CDR1 reads SGHTA; CDR2 reads FQGTGA. This CDR3 is CASSLNSPGSTGELFF.

V and J are TRBV20-1 and TRBJ2-7; the D gene TCRdb calls, TRBD1, cannot be checked with no DNA. The germline V gene encodes CDR1 DFQATT and CDR2 SNEGSKA (reference sequence). This CDR3 has 13 residues. This CDR3 reads CSASTPRGDEQYF.

This chain links TRBV20-1 with TRBJ2-7; no DNA is available, so the TRBD2 call from TCRdb remains unchecked. Germline assignment: CDR1 DFQATT and CDR2 SNEGSKA (reference sequence). The CDR3 is made up of 15 amino acids. The chain's CDR3 is CSARGLAGGSYEQYF.

The chain carries TRBV5-6 and TRBJ2-7; TCRdb picks TRBD2, but there is no DNA to check that call. CDR1 is SGHDT and CDR2 is YYEEEE in the germline V gene. CDR3 size: 15 residues. CDR3: CASSPGLAVSYEQYF.

This chain joins TRBV20-1 and TRBJ1-1. Germline CDR1 DFQATT, CDR2 SNEGSKA (reference sequence). The CDR3 has 13 residues. Here the CDR3 reads CSAEGPPGKDAFF.

The genes are TRBV27 and TRBJ2-7; lacking DNA, the TRBD2 call made by TCRdb goes unchecked. The germline V gene encodes CDR1 MNHEY and CDR2 SMNVEV (reference sequence). This CDR3 region has 15 residues. The CDR3 loop reads CASSFGGGGFYEQYF.